This T cell receptor beta chain was captured in a study of OX40 agonist ivuxolimab in advanced cancers. For the study at large: Patients got intravenous ivuxolimab at 0.01 to 10 mg/kg every 2 weeks.

TCRdb keeps only in-frame clones here, not all; method: immunoSEQ multiplex PCR. The repertoire consists of under 95,000 clones, with 75% to 90% occurring once and the leading ten covering roughly 2.7%. Germline V lookup: CDR1 MGHRA, CDR2 YSYEKL. This CDR3 region has 16 residues. V shed 4 bases and J 4 bases; nucleotides not matched to a gene: 8. Sequenced here: CD4+ or CD8+ T cells sorted from blood, sampled in a trial of the OX40 agonist ivuxolimab. This TCR was recovered from an adult with an advanced solid tumor such as melanoma, head and neck, liver or kidney cancer. V gene TRBV4-1 combines with J gene TRBJ1-5, with 9 bases identical to TRBD1. The CDR3 reads CASSRGGQGLNQPQHF. In DNA, the CDR3 is TGCGCCAGCAGCCGCGGAGGACAGGGGCTTAATCAGCCCCAGCATTTT.